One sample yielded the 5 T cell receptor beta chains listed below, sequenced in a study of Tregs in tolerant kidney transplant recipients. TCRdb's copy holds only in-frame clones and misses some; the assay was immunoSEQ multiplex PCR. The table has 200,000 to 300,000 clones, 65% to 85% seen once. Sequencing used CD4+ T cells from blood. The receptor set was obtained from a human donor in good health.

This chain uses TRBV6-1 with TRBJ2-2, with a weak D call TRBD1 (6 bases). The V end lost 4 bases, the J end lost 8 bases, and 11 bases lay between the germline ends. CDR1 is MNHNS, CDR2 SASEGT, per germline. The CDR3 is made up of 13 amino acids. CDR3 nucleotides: TGTGCCAGCAGTGTAGGGGGTAGGGGGGAGCTGTTTTTT. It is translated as CASSVGGRGELFF.

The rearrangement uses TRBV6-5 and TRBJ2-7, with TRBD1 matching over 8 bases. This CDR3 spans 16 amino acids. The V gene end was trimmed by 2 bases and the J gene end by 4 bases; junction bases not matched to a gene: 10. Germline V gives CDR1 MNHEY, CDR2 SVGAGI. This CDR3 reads CASSYAVGRGHYEQYF. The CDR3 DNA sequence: TGTGCCAGCAGTTACGCAGTTGGCAGGGGGCATTACGAGCAGTACTTC.

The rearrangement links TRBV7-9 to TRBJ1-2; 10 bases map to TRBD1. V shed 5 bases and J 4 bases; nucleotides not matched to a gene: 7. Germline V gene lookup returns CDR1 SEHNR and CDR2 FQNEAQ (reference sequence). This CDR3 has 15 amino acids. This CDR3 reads CASSRGDRGFYGYTF. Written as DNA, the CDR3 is TGTGCCAGCAGCCGCGGGGACAGGGGATTCTATGGCTACACCTTC.

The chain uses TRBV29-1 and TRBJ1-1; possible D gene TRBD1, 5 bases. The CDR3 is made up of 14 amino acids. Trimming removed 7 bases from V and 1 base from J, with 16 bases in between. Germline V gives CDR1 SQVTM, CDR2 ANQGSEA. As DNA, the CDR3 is TGCAGCGGCCGATCCTGGACACAGAACACTGAAGCTTTCTTT. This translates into CSGRSWTQNTEAFF.

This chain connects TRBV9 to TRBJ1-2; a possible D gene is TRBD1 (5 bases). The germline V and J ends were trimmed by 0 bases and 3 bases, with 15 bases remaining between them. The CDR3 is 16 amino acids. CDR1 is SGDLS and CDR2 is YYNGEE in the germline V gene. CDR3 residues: CASSVATGTQYYGYTF. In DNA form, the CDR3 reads TGTGCCAGCAGCGTAGCTACCGGGACCCAATACTATGGCTACACCTTC.